A single sample gave rise to the 15 T cell receptor beta chains below, sequenced in a study of T-cell reconstitution after alpha-beta-depleted transplantation in children. TCRbeta library preparation incorporated unique molecular identifiers. Each CDR3 protein is one row after TCRdb ran MiXCR on the PCR reads. Of 490,000 or so distinct CDR3 sequences in the sample, approximately 12% were seen once. The source was PBMCs from the stem cell graft donor, collected from the stem cell graft. The receptors stem from a human donor who donated a stem cell graft to a child with combined immunodeficiency.

This clonotype has a count of ten or more. J is TRBJ2-7 and V is TRBV10-3; D might be TRBD2 (5 bases). Germline CDR1 ENHRY, CDR2 SYGVKD. V was pared by 3 bases and J by 4 bases, with 7 bases between. This CDR3 is built from 12 residues. The CDR3, as DNA: TGTGCCATCAGTGAAAGGACTTACGAGCAGTACTTC. This sequence encodes CAISERTYEQYF.

This clonotype was counted many times. V usage is TRBV7-9 and J usage is TRBJ1-2; D is unclear. Trimming cost V 2 bases and J 8 bases, with 9 bases left between them. CDR3 length: 12 amino acids. Germline CDR1 SEHNR, CDR2 FQNEAQ (reference sequence). CDR3 protein: CASSLRTGGYTF. The CDR3 DNA reads as TGTGCCAGCAGCTTACGAACGGGCGGCTACACCTTC.

The chain carries TRBV6-1 and TRBJ2-1; no reliable D call. The germline V gene has CDR1 MNHNS and CDR2 SASEGT. There are 14 residues in the CDR3. The V end lost 8 bases, the J end lost 7 bases, and 18 bases lay between the germline ends. In DNA, the CDR3 is TGTGCCAGCTCAGCATCAAGGAATCGGAATGAGCAGTTCTTC. Translated, it gives CASSASRNRNEQFF.

Only a few counts were recorded for this clonotype. The CDR3: CASSPGGRGINEKLFF. As DNA, the CDR3 is TGTGCCAGCAGCCCAGGGGGGAGGGGCATTAATGAAAAACTGTTTTTT. The chain joins TRBV7-9 to TRBJ1-4; TRBD1 agrees at 7 bases. CDR1 SEHNR and CDR2 FQNEAQ come from the germline V gene (reference sequence). CDR3 size: 16 residues. V was pared by 5 bases and J by 4 bases, with 10 bases of the junction left unmatched.

This clonotype was seen at least ten times. The chain couples TRBV20-1 to TRBJ2-5, with D possibly being TRBD2 (6 bases). The V end lost 1 base, the J end lost 4 bases, and 10 bases lay between the germline ends. The CDR3 is 13 amino acids. The germline V gene has CDR1 DFQATT and CDR2 SNEGSKA (reference sequence). CDR3 loop: CSARGGRRETQYF. The CDR3 coding sequence is TGCAGTGCTAGAGGAGGGAGGAGAGAGACCCAGTACTTC.

The rearrangement joins TRBV7-2 to TRBJ2-5, with TRBD2 identical over 8 bases. The V and J ends lost 4 bases and 5 bases, in that order; junction bases with no gene match: 12. Germline assignment: CDR1 SGHTA and CDR2 FQGNSA. This CDR3 contains 16 residues. The CDR3 sequence is CASSSWTSSPRETQYF. Written as DNA, the CDR3 is TGTGCCAGCAGCTCTTGGACTAGCTCCCCCCGGGAGACCCAGTACTTC.

This clonotype was recorded at least ten times. The rearrangement uses TRBV4-3 and TRBJ2-7; perhaps TRBD1 as D (6 bases). In germline, CDR1 is LGHNA, CDR2 YSLEER. The germline V and J ends were trimmed by 1 base and 1 base, with 8 bases remaining between them. The CDR3 is 14 amino acids. The DNA of the CDR3 is TGCGCCAGCAGCCAAGGGGACACGTCCTACGAGCAGTACTTC. This sequence encodes CASSQGDTSYEQYF.

The rearrangement uses TRBV30 and TRBJ2-3, with 8 bases identical to TRBD2. Germline V gene sequence: CDR1 GTSNPN, CDR2 SVGIG (reference sequence). CDR3 size: 14 residues. The ends lost 4 bases at V and 0 bases at J; junction bases unmatched: 3. The CDR3 protein is CAWNLAGSTDTQYF. In DNA form, the CDR3 reads TGTGCCTGGAATCTAGCGGGTAGCACAGATACGCAGTATTTT.

The J gene is TRBJ2-1, the V gene TRBV6-2 or TRBV6-3; perhaps TRBD1 as D (6 bases). V lost 0 bases and J lost 4, with 10 bases in between. The CDR3 length is 15 residues. Per germline, CDR1 MNHEY and CDR2 SVGEGT. The CDR3 spells CASSYSRDIYNEQFF. The CDR3 DNA reads as TGTGCCAGCAGTTACTCCCGGGACATATACAATGAGCAGTTCTTC.

The CDR3 DNA sequence: TGCGCCAGCAGCCCAGGGACAGCAGCGGACACCATATATTTT. It is translated as CASSPGTAADTIYF. This chain connects TRBV5-1 to TRBJ1-3; 7 positions match TRBD1. Germline V lookup: CDR1 SGHRS, CDR2 YFSETQ. The CDR3 runs 14 residues. J was trimmed by 8 bases and V by 4 bases; bases with no gene match: 9. The full variable domain, rest sourced from reference TRBV5-1 and TRBJ1-3, is KAGVTQTPRYLIKTRGQQVTLSCSPISGHRSVSWYQQTPGQGLQFLFEYFSETQRNKGNFPGRFSGRQFSNSRSEMNVSTLELGDSALYLCASSPGTAADTIYFGEGSWLTVV.

This clonotype was picked up many times. The rearrangement links TRBV6-5 to TRBJ1-1, with D possibly being TRBD1 (6 bases). CDR3 size: 14 residues. Per the germline V gene, CDR1 is MNHEY and CDR2 is SVGAGI. V lost 2 bases, J lost 1 base, and 8 bases lay in between. The CDR3 bases are TGTGCCAGCAGTTACGGACAGTCGAACACTGAAGCTTTCTTT. Amino acid sequence: CASSYGQSNTEAFF.

This clonotype was seen repeatedly, ten times or more. This rearrangement joins TRBV18 to TRBJ2-1; TRBD1 is a possible D gene (6 bases). CDR3 length: 17 amino acids. The V end lost 3 bases, the J end lost 0 bases, and 15 bases lay between the germline ends. Looked up from germline, CDR1 is KGHSH and CDR2 is LQKENI. This CDR3 reads CASSPLRGQSSYNEQFF. CDR3 in DNA: TGTGCCAGCTCACCGCTCCGCGGACAGAGCTCCTACAATGAGCAGTTCTTC.

V usage is TRBV29-1 and J usage is TRBJ1-1; 9 positions match TRBD1. The germline V gene encodes CDR1 SQVTM and CDR2 ANQGSEA. This CDR3 comprises 14 residues. V gave up 6 bases and J gave up 3 bases; unmatched junction bases: 8. CDR3 loop: CSVDRGSGDTEAFF. The CDR3 DNA is TGCAGCGTGGACAGGGGATCAGGGGACACTGAAGCTTTCTTT.

This chain joins TRBV12-5 and TRBJ2-3, with D uncertain. V was trimmed by 0 bases and J by 5 bases, leaving 6 bases between them. Germline values: CDR1 LGHNT, CDR2 FRNRAP. The CDR3 runs to 13 residues. In DNA, the CDR3 is TGTGCTAGTGGTTTGGTACTTGGAGATACGCAGTATTTT. Its translation: CASGLVLGDTQYF.

This clonotype came up a few times. The chain carries TRBV7-9 and TRBJ2-7; D is perhaps TRBD1 (6 bases). Per the germline V gene, CDR1 is SEHNR and CDR2 is FQNEAQ (reference sequence). Trimming pared 0 bases from V and 5 bases from J, leaving 11 bases between. This CDR3 contains 14 residues. CDR3 loop: CASSLASRGDEQYF. The CDR3 DNA reads as TGTGCCAGCAGCTTAGCGAGCAGGGGTGACGAGCAGTACTTC. The whole variable domain, remainder taken from reference TRBV7-9 and TRBJ2-7, is DTGVSQNPRHKITKRGQNVTFRCDPISEHNRLYWYRQTLGQGPEFLTYFQNEAQLEKSRLLSDRFSAERPKGSFSTLEIQRTEQGDSAMYLCASSLASRGDEQYFGPGTRLTVT.